These T cell receptor beta chains were read from a single sample in a study of T cell repertoires in cytomegalovirus infection. TCRdb re-derived calls from the reads in MiXCR, one entry per CDR3 protein. The table shows nearly 450,000 distinct CDR3 sequences, with approximately 31% occurring only once. Sequenced: PBMCs. These receptors were collected from a human donor in good health (CMV status not recorded). Some clones in this sample may be carry-over from other donors' samples. Each CDR3 is given with its conserved first and last residue. D genes are given only for firm matches. A clone size is listed for some rows: how often the clone was seen (once, few, many), or a class if it is expanded.

j_gene,abundance,v_gene,d_gene,len,CDR3aa,CDR3nt
TRBJ1-5,few,TRBV29-1,-,13,CSAQTAGNQPQHF,TGCAGCGCCCAGACAGCCGGCAATCAGCCCCAGCATTTT
TRBJ1-5,many,TRBV7-8,-,13,CASSLAPDQPQHF,TGTGCCAGCAGCTTAGCCCCAGATCAGCCCCAGCATTTT
TRBJ1-6,-,TRBV19,TRBD1,13,CASAYQGDSPLHF,TGTGCCAGCGCTTACCAGGGGGATTCACCCCTCCACTTT
TRBJ1-1,-,TRBV19,-,14,CASSIGQGHTEAFF,TGTGCCAGTAGTATCGGGCAGGGCCACACTGAAGCTTTCTTT
TRBJ2-3,-,TRBV20-1,-,13,CSARGGSTDTQYF,TGCAGTGCTAGAGGAGGGTCGACAGATACGCAGTATTTT
TRBJ2-5,few,TRBV7-3,-,15,CASSLGPGILETQYF,TGTGCCAGCAGCTTAGGGCCAGGGATCCTGGAGACCCAGTACTTC
TRBJ2-4,many,TRBV6-1,-,14,CASSDPGIKNIQYF,TGTGCCAGCAGTGATCCGGGAATCAAAAACATTCAGTACTTC
TRBJ1-1,-,TRBV11-1,TRBD1,15,CASSREGAQTAEAFF,TGTGCCAGCAGCCGAGAGGGGGCGCAGACGGCTGAAGCTTTCTTT
TRBJ1-1,few,TRBV7-6,-,13,CASSLTGKTEAFF,TGTGCCAGCAGCTTAACAGGGAAGACTGAAGCTTTCTTT
TRBJ2-5,few,TRBV11-1,-,13,CASSLVDGRTQYF,TGTGCCAGCAGCTTAGTCGACGGGAGGACCCAGTACTTC
TRBJ1-1,-,TRBV29-1,-,13,CSVLTTGSTEAFF,TGCAGCGTTTTAACTACAGGTAGCACTGAAGCTTTCTTT
TRBJ2-2,-,TRBV5-1,TRBD1,15,CASSLRGPNTGELFF,TGCGCCAGCAGCCTGAGGGGGCCGAACACCGGGGAGCTGTTTTTT
TRBJ2-5,-,TRBV28,-,12,CASSFALKTQYF,TGTGCCAGCAGTTTCGCTCTTAAGACCCAGTACTTC
TRBJ1-4,-,TRBV23-1,TRBD1,17,CASSHRTGEETNEKLFF,TGCGCCAGCAGTCACAGAACAGGGGAGGAAACTAATGAAAAACTGTTTTTT
TRBJ2-2,-,TRBV3-1,TRBD1,15,CASSQVGQGNGELFF,TGTGCCAGCAGCCAAGTGGGACAGGGTAATGGGGAGCTGTTTTTT
TRBJ1-6,many,TRBV7-2,-,19,CASSFFSGDGSSYNSPLHF,TGTGCCAGCAGCTTTTTTTCGGGGGATGGGAGCTCCTATAATTCACCCCTCCACTTT
TRBJ2-1,many,TRBV7-8,-,13,CASSPSQIYEQFF,TGTGCCAGCAGCCCTAGTCAGATCTATGAGCAGTTCTTC
TRBJ2-1,-,TRBV7-2,-,15,CASSLDGGSMREQFF,TGTGCCAGCAGCTTAGACGGGGGCTCAATGCGTGAGCAGTTCTTC
TRBJ2-3,-,TRBV11-2,-,15,CASSLDSGSTDTQYF,TGTGCCAGCAGCTTAGATAGCGGCAGCACAGATACGCAGTATTTT
TRBJ1-3,-,TRBV27,-,16,CASSLSHRVIGNIIYF,TGTGCCAGCAGTTTATCGCACAGGGTCATTGGAAACATCATATATTTT
TRBJ1-1,few,TRBV11-3,-,14,CASSSGGENTEAFF,TGTGCCAGCAGCTCTGGGGGGGAGAACACTGAAGCTTTCTTT
TRBJ1-3,-,TRBV20-1,-,14,CSGSRQAWINTIYF,TGCAGTGGATCACGGCAGGCCTGGATAAACACCATATATTTT
TRBJ2-1,few,TRBV3-1,-,14,CASSQDFVSNEQFF,TGTGCCAGCAGCCAAGATTTTGTTTCTAATGAGCAGTTCTTC
TRBJ2-7,many,TRBV28,TRBD1,14,CASTRTGVSYEQYF,TGTGCCAGCACCCGGACAGGGGTCTCCTACGAGCAGTACTTC
TRBJ1-4,-,TRBV27,TRBD1,16,CASSVYRDRGPEKLFF,TGTGCCAGCAGTGTCTATCGAGACAGGGGGCCTGAAAAACTGTTTTTT
TRBJ1-2,few,TRBV28,TRBD1,14,CASSLPDRGLGYTF,TGTGCCAGCAGTTTACCCGACAGGGGGCTTGGCTACACCTTC
TRBJ2-2,-,TRBV7-9,-,15,CASSLAGKNSGELFF,TGTGCCAGCAGCTTAGCCGGAAAGAACTCCGGGGAGCTGTTTTTT
TRBJ2-6,few,TRBV11-2,TRBD1,18,CASRRIGDRVGGANVLTF,TGTGCCAGCAGGCGAATTGGGGACAGGGTGGGTGGGGCCAACGTCCTGACTTTC
TRBJ2-3,few,TRBV4-2,TRBD2,15,CASRSRTSVSDTQYF,TGTGCCAGCAGGTCACGGACTAGCGTATCAGATACGCAGTATTTT
TRBJ2-1,-,TRBV15,TRBD2,16,CATSRGLAGGDNEQFF,TGTGCCACCAGCAGAGGGCTAGCGGGGGGCGACAATGAGCAGTTCTTC
TRBJ1-5,few,TRBV29-1,-,13,CSVEDRDGQPQHF,TGCAGCGTTGAAGATAGGGATGGTCAGCCCCAGCATTTT
TRBJ1-4,few,TRBV6-2/TRBV6-3,-,18,CASSYSSTARATNEKLFF,TGTGCCAGCAGTTACTCGTCGACGGCCCGTGCAACTAATGAAAAACTGTTTTTT
TRBJ2-6,-,TRBV6-2/TRBV6-3,TRBD1,13,CASSSTGVNVLTF,TGTGCCAGCAGTTCGACAGGGGTCAACGTCCTGACTTTC